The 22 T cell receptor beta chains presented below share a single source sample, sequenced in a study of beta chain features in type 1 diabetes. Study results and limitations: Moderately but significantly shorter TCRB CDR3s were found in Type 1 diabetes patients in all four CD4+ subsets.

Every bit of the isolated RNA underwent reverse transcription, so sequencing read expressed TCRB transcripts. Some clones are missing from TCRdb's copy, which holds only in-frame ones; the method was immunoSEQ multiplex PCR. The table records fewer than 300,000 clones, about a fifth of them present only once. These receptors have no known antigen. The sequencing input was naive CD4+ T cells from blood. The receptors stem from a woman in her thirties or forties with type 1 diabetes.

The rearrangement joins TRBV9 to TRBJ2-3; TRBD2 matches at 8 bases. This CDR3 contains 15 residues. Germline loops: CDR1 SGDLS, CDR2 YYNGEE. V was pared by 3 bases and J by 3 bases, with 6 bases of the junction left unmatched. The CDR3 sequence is CASSATSGRTDTQYF. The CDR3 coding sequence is TGTGCCAGCAGCGCCACCAGCGGGAGAACAGATACGCAGTATTTT.

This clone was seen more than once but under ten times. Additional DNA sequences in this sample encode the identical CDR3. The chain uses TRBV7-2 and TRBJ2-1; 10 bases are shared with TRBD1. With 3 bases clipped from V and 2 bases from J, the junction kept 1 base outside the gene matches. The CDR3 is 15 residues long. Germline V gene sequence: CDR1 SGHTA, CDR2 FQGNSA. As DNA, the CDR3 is TGTGCCAGCAGCTTCGACAGGGGGCCCTACAATGAGCAGTTCTTC. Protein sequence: CASSFDRGPYNEQFF.

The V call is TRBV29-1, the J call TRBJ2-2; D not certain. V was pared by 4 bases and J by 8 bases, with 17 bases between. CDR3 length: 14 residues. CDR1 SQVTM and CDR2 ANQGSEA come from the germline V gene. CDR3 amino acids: CSVALLVASGELFF. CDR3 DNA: TGCAGCGTTGCCCTTCTGGTAGCTTCGGGGGAGCTGTTTTTT.

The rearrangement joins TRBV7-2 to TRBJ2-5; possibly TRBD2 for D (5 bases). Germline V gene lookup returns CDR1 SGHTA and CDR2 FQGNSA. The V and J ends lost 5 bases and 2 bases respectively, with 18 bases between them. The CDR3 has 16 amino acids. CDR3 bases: TGTGCCAGCAGCCCCCTGGGTACTAGAGGGCAAGAGACCCAGTACTTC. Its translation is CASSPLGTRGQETQYF.

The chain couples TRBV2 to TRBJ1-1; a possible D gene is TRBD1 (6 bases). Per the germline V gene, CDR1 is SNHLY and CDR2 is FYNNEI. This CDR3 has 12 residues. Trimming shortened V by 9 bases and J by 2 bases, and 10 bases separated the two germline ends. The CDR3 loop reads CASDRTNTEAFF. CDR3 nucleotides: TGTGCCAGTGACAGGACAAACACTGAAGCTTTCTTT.

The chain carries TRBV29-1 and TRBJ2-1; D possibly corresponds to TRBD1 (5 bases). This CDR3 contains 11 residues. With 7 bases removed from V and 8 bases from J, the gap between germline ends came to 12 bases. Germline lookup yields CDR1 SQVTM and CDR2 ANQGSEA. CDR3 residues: CSALPRDEQFF. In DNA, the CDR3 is TGCAGCGCACTTCCCAGGGATGAGCAGTTCTTC.

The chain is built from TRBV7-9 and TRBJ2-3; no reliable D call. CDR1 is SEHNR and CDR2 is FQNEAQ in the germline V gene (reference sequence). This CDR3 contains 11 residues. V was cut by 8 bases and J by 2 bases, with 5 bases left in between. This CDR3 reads CASSFTDTQYF. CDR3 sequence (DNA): TGTGCCAGCTCGTTCACAGATACGCAGTATTTT.

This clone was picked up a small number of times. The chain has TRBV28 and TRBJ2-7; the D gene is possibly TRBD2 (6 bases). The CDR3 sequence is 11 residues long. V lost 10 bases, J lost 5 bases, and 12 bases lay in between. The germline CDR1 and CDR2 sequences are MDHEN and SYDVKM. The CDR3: CATSGGDEQYF. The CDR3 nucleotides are TGTGCCACCTCCGGAGGGGACGAGCAGTACTTC.

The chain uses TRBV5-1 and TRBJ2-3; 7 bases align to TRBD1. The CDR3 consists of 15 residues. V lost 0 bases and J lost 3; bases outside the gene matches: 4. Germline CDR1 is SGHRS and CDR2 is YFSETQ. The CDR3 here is CASSLEGARTDTQYF. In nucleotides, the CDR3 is TGCGCCAGCAGCTTGGAGGGGGCGAGGACAGATACGCAGTATTTT.

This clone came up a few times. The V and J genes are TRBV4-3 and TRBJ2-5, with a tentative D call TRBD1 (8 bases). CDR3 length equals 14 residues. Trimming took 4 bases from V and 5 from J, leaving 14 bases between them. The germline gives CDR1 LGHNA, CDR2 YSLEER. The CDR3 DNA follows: TGCGCCAGCAGCCTACAGGGGGGAGGGGAGACCCAGTACTTC. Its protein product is CASSLQGGGETQYF.

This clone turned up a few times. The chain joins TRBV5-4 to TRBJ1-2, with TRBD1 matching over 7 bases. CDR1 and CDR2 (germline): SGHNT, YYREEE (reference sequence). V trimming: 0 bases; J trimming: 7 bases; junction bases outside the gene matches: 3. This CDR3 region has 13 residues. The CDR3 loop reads CASSLVQGGGYTF. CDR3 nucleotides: TGTGCCAGCAGCTTGGTTCAGGGGGGTGGCTACACCTTC.

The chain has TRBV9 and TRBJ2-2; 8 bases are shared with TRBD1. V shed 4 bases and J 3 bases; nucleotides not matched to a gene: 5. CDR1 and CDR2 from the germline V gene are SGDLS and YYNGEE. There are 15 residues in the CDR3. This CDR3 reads CASSPGTGYTGELFF. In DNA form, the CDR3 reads TGTGCCAGCAGCCCCGGGACAGGATACACCGGGGAGCTGTTTTTT.

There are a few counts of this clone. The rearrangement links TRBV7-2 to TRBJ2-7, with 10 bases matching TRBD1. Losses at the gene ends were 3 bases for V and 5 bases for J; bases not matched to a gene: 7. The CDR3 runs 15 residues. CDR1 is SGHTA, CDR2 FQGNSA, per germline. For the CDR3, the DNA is TGTGCCAGCAGCTTGTGGGGGACAGGGGAACACGAGCAGTACTTC. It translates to CASSLWGTGEHEQYF.

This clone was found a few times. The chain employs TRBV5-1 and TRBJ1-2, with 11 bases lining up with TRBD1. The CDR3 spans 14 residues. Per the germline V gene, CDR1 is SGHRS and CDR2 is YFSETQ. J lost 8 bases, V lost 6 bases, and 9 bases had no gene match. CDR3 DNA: TGCGCCAGCAACCTTGGACAGGGGGCTTACGGCTACACCTTC. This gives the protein CASNLGQGAYGYTF.

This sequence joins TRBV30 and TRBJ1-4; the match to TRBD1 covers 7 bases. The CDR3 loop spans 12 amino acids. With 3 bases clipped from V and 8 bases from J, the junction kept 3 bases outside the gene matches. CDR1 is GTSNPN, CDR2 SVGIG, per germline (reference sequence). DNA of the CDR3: TGTGCCTGGAGCGCAGGGGGAGAAAAACTGTTTTTT. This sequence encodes CAWSAGGEKLFF.

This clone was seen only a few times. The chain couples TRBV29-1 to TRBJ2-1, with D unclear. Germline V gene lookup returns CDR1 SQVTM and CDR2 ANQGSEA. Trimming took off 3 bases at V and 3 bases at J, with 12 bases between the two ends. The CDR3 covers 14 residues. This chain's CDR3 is CSVDVLTYYNEQFF. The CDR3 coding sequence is TGCAGCGTTGATGTCCTTACCTACTACAATGAGCAGTTCTTC.

CDR3 in DNA: TGTGCCAGCAGTCTACAGGAGATCTATGGCTACACCTTC. It is translated as CASSLQEIYGYTF. V is TRBV28 and J is TRBJ1-2; a weak D match, TRBD1 (5 bases). V was shortened by 5 bases and J by 4 bases, with 11 bases between the two germline ends. CDR1 MDHEN and CDR2 SYDVKM come from the germline V gene. The CDR3 spans 13 residues.

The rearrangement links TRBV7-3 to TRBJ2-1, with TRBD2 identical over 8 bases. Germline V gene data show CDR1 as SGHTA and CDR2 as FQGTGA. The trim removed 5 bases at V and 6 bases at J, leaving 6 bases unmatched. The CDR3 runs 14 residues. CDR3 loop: CASSITSGSNEQFF. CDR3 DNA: TGTGCCAGCAGCATTACTAGCGGAAGCAATGAGCAGTTCTTC.

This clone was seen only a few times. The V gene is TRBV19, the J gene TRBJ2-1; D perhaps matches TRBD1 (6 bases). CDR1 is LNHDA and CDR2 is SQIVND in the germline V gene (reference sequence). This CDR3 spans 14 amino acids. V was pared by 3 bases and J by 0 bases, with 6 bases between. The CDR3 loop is CASSMDSSYNEQFF. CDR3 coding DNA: TGTGCCAGTAGTATGGACAGCTCCTACAATGAGCAGTTCTTC.

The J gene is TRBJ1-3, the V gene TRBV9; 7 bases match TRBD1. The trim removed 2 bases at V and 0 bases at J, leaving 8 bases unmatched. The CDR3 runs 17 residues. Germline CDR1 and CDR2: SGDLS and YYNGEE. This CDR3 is CASSVTVGGYSGNTIYF. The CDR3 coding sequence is TGTGCCAGCAGCGTTACCGTAGGGGGCTACTCTGGAAACACCATATATTTT. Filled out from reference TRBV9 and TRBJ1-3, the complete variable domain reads DSGVTQTPKHLITATGQRVTLRCSPRSGDLSVYWYQQSLDQGLQFLIQYYNGEERAKGNILERFSAQQFPDLHSELNLSSLELGDSALYFCASSVTVGGYSGNTIYFGEGSWLTVV.

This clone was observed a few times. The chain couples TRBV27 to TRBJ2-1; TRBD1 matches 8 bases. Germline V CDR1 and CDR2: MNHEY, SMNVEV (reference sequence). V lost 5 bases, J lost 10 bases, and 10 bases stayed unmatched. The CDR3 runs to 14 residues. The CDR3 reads CASSHGQGPAEQFF. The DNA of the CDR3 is TGTGCCAGCAGTCACGGACAGGGTCCGGCCGAGCAGTTCTTC.

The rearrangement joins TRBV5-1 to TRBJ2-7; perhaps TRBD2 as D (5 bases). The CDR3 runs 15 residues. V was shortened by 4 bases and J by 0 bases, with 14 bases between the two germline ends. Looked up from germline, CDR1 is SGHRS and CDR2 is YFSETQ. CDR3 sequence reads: CASSLAGPSSYEQYF. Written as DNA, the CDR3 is TGCGCCAGCAGCCTAGCAGGACCCAGCTCCTACGAGCAGTACTTC.